These 7 T cell receptor beta chains originate from one sample sequenced in a study of T-cell memory formation after mild COVID-19. TCRdb used MiXCR to reprocess the 5' RACE reads, holding one entry per CDR3 protein. Of about 430,000 distinct CDR3 sequences in the sample, roughly 18% were seen once. The specimen sequenced was PBMCs or a T cell subset sorted from them (not recorded which). The receptors were sampled from a man aged 18-30 years who had mild COVID-19 (a few samples of this study predate the infection). Cell type and time point are not known.

This clonotype was found many times. The chain couples TRBV12-3 or TRBV12-4 to TRBJ2-3, with a tentative D call TRBD2 (5 bases). V lost 1 base and J lost 1, with 9 bases in between. This CDR3 has 15 amino acids. The CDR3 nucleotides are TGTGCCAGCAGTTTAGGGACTGGGCGCACAGATACGCAGTATTTT. Translation gives CASSLGTGRTDTQYF.

This clonotype was observed a few times. The rearrangement links TRBV5-1 to TRBJ1-5; D may be TRBD1 (5 bases). CDR3 size: 14 residues. Trimming shortened V by 5 bases and J by 7 bases, and 16 bases separated the two germline ends. Germline V gene lookup returns CDR1 SGHRS and CDR2 YFSETQ. The CDR3 DNA follows: TGCGCCAGCAGTTTGTCAGGGTTGGGCCAGCCCCAGCATTTT. Amino acids: CASSLSGLGQPQHF.

In this sample, this clonotype turned up a few times. The chain uses TRBV11-2 and TRBJ2-7; 15 nucleotides align to TRBD2. The CDR3 spans 17 residues. The germline V gene has CDR1 SGHAT and CDR2 FQNNGV. J was trimmed by 2 bases and V by 5 bases; bases with no gene match: 7. CDR3 DNA sequence: TGTGCCAGCAGCAGTGGGACTAGCGGGGGGTTGACCTACGAGCAGTACTTC. It yields the protein CASSSGTSGGLTYEQYF.

This clonotype was recorded a few times. The chain employs TRBV7-9 and TRBJ1-5; possible D gene TRBD1, 5 bases. The V end was cut by 3 bases, the J end by 3 bases, with 9 bases between. The V gene's germline CDR1 is SEHNR and CDR2 FQNEAQ (reference sequence). This CDR3 has 14 amino acids. CDR3 region: CASSLGPHNQPQHF. The CDR3 DNA reads as TGTGCCAGCAGCTTGGGACCTCACAATCAGCCCCAGCATTTT. The variable domain in full, with the rest retrieved from reference TRBV7-9 and TRBJ1-5, is DTGVSQNPRHKITKRGQNVTFRCDPISEHNRLYWYRQTLGQGPEFLTYFQNEAQLEKSRLLSDRFSAERPKGSFSTLEIQRTEQGDSAMYLCASSLGPHNQPQHFGDGTRLSIL.

The gene calls are TRBV6-5 and TRBJ1-1; perhaps TRBD1 as D (6 bases). V lost 0 bases to trimming and J lost 5 bases, with 10 bases between them. In germline, CDR1 is MNHEY, CDR2 SVGAGI. This CDR3 comprises 14 residues. The CDR3 DNA reads TGTGCCAGCAGTTACTCCGGACAGCTAACTGAAGCTTTCTTT. Its protein product is CASSYSGQLTEAFF.

The V call is TRBV4-3, the J call TRBJ2-5; D gene ambiguous. The germline V and J ends were trimmed by 0 bases and 3 bases, with 11 bases remaining between them. This CDR3 has 15 residues. Germline V gives CDR1 LGHNA, CDR2 YSLEER. For the CDR3, the DNA is TGCGCCAGCAGCCAAGATCGGGCCAGAGAAGAGACCCAGTACTTC. Protein product: CASSQDRAREETQYF.

This clonotype was counted only a few times. The chain joins TRBV6-2 or TRBV6-3 to TRBJ2-1, with a possible D match to TRBD2 (7 bases). Germline CDR1 MNHEY, CDR2 SVGEGT. The CDR3 totals 16 residues. The V end was cut by 1 base, the J end by 4 bases, with 14 bases between. The CDR3 sequence: CASSYWGGSRYNEQFF. DNA for the CDR3: TGTGCCAGCAGTTACTGGGGGGGCAGTAGGTACAATGAGCAGTTCTTC.